A single sample is the source of the 14 T cell receptor beta chains below, sequenced in a study of identical twins. TCRdb fed the 5' RACE reads into MiXCR, producing one record per CDR3 protein. The sample lists 1.5 million to 2 million distinct CDR3 sequences; less than 35% were seen once. The specimen sequenced was cord blood. The receptors were sampled from a newborn girl in good health.

CDR3 sequence reads: CASKYAEYNEQFF. In DNA form, the CDR3 reads TGCGCCAGCAAATACGCTGAATACAATGAGCAGTTCTTC. The chain couples TRBV5-1 to TRBJ2-1, with D unresolved. V dropped 6 bases and J dropped 4 bases, with 11 bases sitting between them. Looked up from germline, CDR1 is SGHRS and CDR2 is YFSETQ. The CDR3 extends over 13 amino acids.

J is TRBJ2-1 and V is TRBV29-1, with 9 bases lining up with TRBD2. Trimming removed 6 bases from V and 6 bases from J; junction bases left unmatched: 9. This CDR3 is built from 14 residues. Germline CDR1 is SQVTM and CDR2 is ANQGSEA. CDR3 loop: CSVAGGREGNEQFF. The DNA of the CDR3 is TGCAGCGTAGCTGGCGGGAGGGAAGGCAATGAGCAGTTCTTC.

This clonotype was detected only a few times. The chain links TRBV28 to TRBJ2-1; TRBD2 agrees at 8 bases. CDR1 and CDR2 from the germline V gene are MDHEN and SYDVKM. This CDR3 region has 16 residues. J lost 6 bases, V lost 5 bases, and 12 bases had no gene match. CDR3 sequence (DNA): TGTGCCAGCAGTAGAATTAGCGGGGAACAATCCAATGAGCAGTTCTTC. Its translation is CASSRISGEQSNEQFF.

The V gene is TRBV24-1, the J gene TRBJ2-2, with TRBD1 matching over 7 bases. V shed 3 bases, J shed 1 base, and the junction held 7 bases outside the gene matches. Per the germline V gene, CDR1 is KGHDR and CDR2 is SFDVKD. The CDR3 loop spans 17 amino acids. Written as DNA, the CDR3 is TGTGCCACCAGTGATCCACAGGGGACAAGGAACACCGGGGAGCTGTTTTTT. This encodes CATSDPQGTRNTGELFF.

V is TRBV20-1 and J is TRBJ2-1; weak D call: TRBD1 (5 bases). CDR1 and CDR2 (germline): DFQATT, SNEGSKA (reference sequence). V was shortened by 8 bases and J by 3 bases, with 11 bases between the two germline ends. The CDR3 runs to 12 residues. The CDR3 protein is CSWSRDYNEQFF. Written as DNA, the CDR3 is TGCAGTTGGAGCAGGGACTACAATGAGCAGTTCTTC.

This rearrangement joins TRBV24-1 to TRBJ2-2; possibly TRBD1 or TRBD2 for D (5 bases each). The CDR3 runs 13 residues. Germline V gene lookup returns CDR1 KGHDR and CDR2 SFDVKD. V lost 7 bases to trimming and J lost 6 bases, with 11 bases between them. CDR3 residues: CATRGRGPGELFF. The CDR3 coding sequence is TGTGCCACCAGGGGACGAGGGCCCGGGGAGCTGTTTTTT.

A note on this clonotype: A read error may account for a junction end that differs from germline. The chain employs TRBV20-1 and TRBJ2-3; D unclear. The CDR3 is 14 residues long. Germline values: CDR1 DFQATT, CDR2 SNEGSKA (reference sequence). CDR3 amino acids: CGARVGSSTDTQYF. The DNA for the CDR3 is TGCGGTGCTAGAGTCGGATCTAGCACAGATACGCAGTATTTT.

In this sample, this clonotype turned up a few times. This chain links TRBV4-1 with TRBJ1-5, with D possibly matching TRBD1 (6 bases). Germline loops: CDR1 MGHRA, CDR2 YSYEKL. Trimming removed 4 bases from V and 1 base from J, with 11 bases in between. The CDR3 spans 15 residues. The CDR3 DNA reads TGCGCCAGCAGCCGCGCCCAGGGGAGCAATCAGCCCCAGCATTTT. Its protein is CASSRAQGSNQPQHF.

The chain couples TRBV4-1 to TRBJ1-2; 7 nucleotides align to TRBD1. Unmatched junction bases numbered 7, after V lost 1 base and J lost 2 bases. The germline V gene has CDR1 MGHRA and CDR2 YSYEKL. The CDR3 has 16 amino acids. DNA of the CDR3: TGCGCCAGCAGCCAAGTGCCGCGGACAGGCAACTATGGCTACACCTTC. Translating gives CASSQVPRTGNYGYTF.

In regard to this clonotype: The junction departs from germline at one end; a sequencing error may be responsible. The chain uses TRBV28 and TRBJ2-1; the match to TRBD2 covers 10 bases. Per germline, CDR1 MDHEN and CDR2 SYDVKM. The CDR3 sequence is 17 residues long. CDR3 coding DNA: TGTGCCAGCAGTGATTCGCGACTAGCGGGTCCCTACAATGAGCAGTTATTC. Its protein product is CASSDSRLAGPYNEQLF.

The chain joins TRBV12-5 to TRBJ1-2; D is ambiguous. V was trimmed by 1 base and J by 0 bases, leaving 3 bases between them. Per the germline V gene, CDR1 is LGHNT and CDR2 is FRNRAP. The CDR3 is 13 amino acids. The CDR3 loop reads CASGLDTNYGYTF. The CDR3 DNA reads TGTGCTAGTGGTTTGGACACTAACTATGGCTACACCTTC.

V and J are TRBV24-1 and TRBJ1-1, with TRBD1 matching over 7 bases. J was trimmed by 9 bases and V by 4 bases; bases with no gene match: 7. Germline CDR1 is KGHDR and CDR2 is SFDVKD. The CDR3 spans 13 residues. CDR3 sequence reads: CATSEITGAQAFF. As DNA, the CDR3 is TGTGCCACCAGTGAAATCACAGGGGCCCAAGCTTTCTTT.

Concerning this clonotype: Mismatch with germline at one junction end may stem from a read error. The chain has TRBV7-9 and TRBJ2-1; TRBD2 agrees at 7 bases. This CDR3 contains 15 residues. CDR1 and CDR2 from the germline V gene are SEHNR and FQNEAQ (reference sequence). Here the CDR3 reads CASSPGLAVYNEHFF. The CDR3, as DNA: TGTGCCAGCAGCCCAGGTCTAGCGGTTTACAATGAGCATTTCTTC.

This chain links TRBV7-9 with TRBJ2-1; 9 bases match TRBD1. V trimming: 3 bases; J trimming: 3 bases; junction bases outside the gene matches: 3. In germline, CDR1 is SEHNR, CDR2 FQNEAQ (reference sequence). The CDR3 totals 15 residues. As DNA, the CDR3 is TGTGCCAGCAGCTTCGGACAGGGGTACTACAATGAGCAGTTCTTC. Translated: CASSFGQGYYNEQFF.